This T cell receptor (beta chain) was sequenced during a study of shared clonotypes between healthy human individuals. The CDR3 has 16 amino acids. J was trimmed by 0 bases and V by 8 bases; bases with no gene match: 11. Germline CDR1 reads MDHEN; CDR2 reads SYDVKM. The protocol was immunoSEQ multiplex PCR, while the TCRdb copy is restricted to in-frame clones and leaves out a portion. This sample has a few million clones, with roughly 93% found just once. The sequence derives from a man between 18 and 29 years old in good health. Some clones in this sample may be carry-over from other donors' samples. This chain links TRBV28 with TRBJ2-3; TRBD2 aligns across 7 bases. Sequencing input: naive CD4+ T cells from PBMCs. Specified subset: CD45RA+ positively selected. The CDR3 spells CASGRIAGPSTDTQYF. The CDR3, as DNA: TGTGCCAGCGGTAGAATAGCGGGCCCTAGCACAGATACGCAGTATTTT.